This entry concerns a single T cell receptor (beta chain). Time point noted: after dendritic cell vaccination, including at tumor progression/relapse. The source of the sample is a study of glioma-infiltrating T cells after dendritic cell vaccination. CDR3 size: 14 residues. The V end lost 2 bases, the J end lost 6 bases, and 14 bases lay between the germline ends. Germline V gene lookup returns CDR1 SQVTM and CDR2 ANQGSEA. Amplification used 60 V beta primers and 13 J beta primers. Only in-frame clones appear in the TCRdb table, and some are missing; sequencing was by immunoSEQ multiplex PCR. This table has 85,000 to 100,000 clones, 80% to 90% appearing once.

The source material was blood, sampled after dendritic cell vaccination. The chain couples TRBV29-1 to TRBJ2-1, with D possibly TRBD1 on 6 matching bases. The TCR was taken from a human donor with glioblastoma. The CDR3 region is CSVEHRDGINEQFF. The DNA of the CDR3 is TGCAGCGTTGAACACAGGGATGGGATCAATGAGCAGTTCTTC.